A selection of T cell receptor beta chains follows, all from one sample in a study of shared clonotypes between healthy human individuals. Sequencing used immunoSEQ multiplex PCR; TCRdb keeps in-frame clones, though not all of them. The table lists roughly 1,800,000 clones, around 96% of them singletons. Source material: naive CD8+ T cells sorted from blood. The receptor source for this set is a man between 18 and 29 years old in good health. The CDR3 runs from the conserved cysteine through the conserved F or W. D genes are given only for firm matches. Only part of the rows carry a size: once, few, many, or a class if the clone is expanded.

D	V	size	J	CDR3	DNA
-	TRBV2	-	TRBJ2-3	CASSFSGRLSTDTQYF	TGTGCCAGCAGTTTCAGTGGGCGATTAAGCACAGATACGCAGTATTTT
-	TRBV11-2	-	TRBJ2-1	CASSIAFSSYNEQFF	TGTGCCAGCAGCATCGCGTTCAGCTCCTACAATGAGCAGTTCTTC
TRBD2	TRBV2	-	TRBJ2-5	CASSVGRVAEETQYF	TGTGCCAGCAGTGTGGGGAGGGTCGCCGAAGAGACCCAGTACTTC
-	TRBV5-6	-	TRBJ1-2	CASSQDRFYGYTF	TGTGCCAGCAGCCAGGACAGATTCTATGGCTACACCTTC
-	TRBV4-3	-	TRBJ2-7	CASSQDREEGTYEQYF	TGCGCCAGCAGCCAAGATCGCGAGGAAGGGACCTACGAGCAGTACTTC
TRBD1	TRBV5-4	-	TRBJ1-4	CASSGDRGINEKLFF	TGTGCCAGCAGCGGAGACAGGGGAATTAATGAAAAACTGTTTTTT
-	TRBV10-3	-	TRBJ1-4	CAIREGSSEKLFF	TGTGCCATCAGAGAGGGGAGTAGTGAAAAACTGTTTTTT
-	TRBV19	-	TRBJ2-1	CASSWDTYNEQFF	TGTGCCAGTAGCTGGGACACTTACAATGAGCAGTTCTTC
TRBD1	TRBV19	once	TRBJ2-7	CASSWGTAASYEQYF	TGTGCCAGTAGTTGGGGGACAGCCGCGTCCTACGAGCAGTACTTC
-	TRBV7-8	-	TRBJ2-1	CASSRPGSHEQFF	TGTGCCAGCAGCCGCCCTGGCAGCCATGAGCAGTTCTTC
-	TRBV9	-	TRBJ2-3	CASSASLHTDTQYF	TGTGCCAGCAGCGCGTCGCTCCACACAGATACGCAGTATTTT
TRBD1	TRBV4-3	-	TRBJ2-7	CASSHDGTGTYEQYF	TGCGCCAGCAGCCATGATGGGACAGGGACCTACGAGCAGTACTTC
TRBD1	TRBV19	-	TRBJ1-2	CASSMTGEGYGYTF	TGTGCCAGTAGTATGACAGGGGAGGGCTATGGCTACACCTTC
-	TRBV28	-	TRBJ2-7	CASSSESYEQYF	TGTGCCAGCAGTTCGGAATCCTACGAGCAGTACTTC
-	TRBV18	-	TRBJ1-1	CASSNPGRSTEAFF	TGTGCCAGCTCAAATCCGGGAAGGAGCACTGAAGCTTTCTTT
-	TRBV2	-	TRBJ2-2	CASSDHGRDDTGELFF	TGTGCCAGCAGTGATCATGGCAGGGATGACACCGGGGAGCTGTTTTTT
TRBD2	TRBV2	-	TRBJ2-7	CASSRAGEAYEQYF	TGTGCCAGCAGTCGAGCGGGGGAAGCTTACGAGCAGTACTTC
TRBD1	TRBV27	once	TRBJ2-2	CASSFTETGVTGELFF	TGTGCCAGCAGTTTTACCGAGACAGGGGTTACCGGGGAGCTGTTTTTT
-	TRBV29-1	-	TRBJ2-7	CSVEGRGYEQYF	TGCAGCGTTGAGGGCAGGGGCTACGAGCAGTACTTC
-	TRBV27	-	TRBJ2-2	CASTHSGGELFF	TGTGCCAGCACCCACTCTGGGGGGGAGCTGTTTTTT
TRBD1	TRBV6-1	-	TRBJ1-6	CASSEFTRDRGNSPLHF	TGTGCCAGCAGTGAGTTCACTAGGGACAGGGGAAATTCACCCCTCCACTTT
-	TRBV5-8	-	TRBJ2-5	CASSLATARRETQYF	TGTGCCAGCAGCCTCGCGACAGCTCGAAGAGAGACCCAGTACTTC
-	TRBV10-2	-	TRBJ2-7	CASSERGSRPLADEQYF	TGCGCCAGCAGTGAGAGGGGGTCAAGGCCCCTTGCCGACGAGCAGTACTTC
-	TRBV12-5	-	TRBJ2-1	CASGLVVMGSTGKFSYNEQFF	TGTGCTAGTGGTTTGGTTGTAATGGGGTCCACGGGCAAGTTCTCCTACAATGAGCAGTTCTTC
TRBD1	TRBV27	-	TRBJ1-1	CASSSLQGQGITEAFF	TGTGCCAGCAGTTCGCTACAGGGACAGGGTATCACTGAAGCTTTCTTT
-	TRBV5-5	-	TRBJ2-7	CASSLDPSYEQYF	TGTGCCAGCAGCTTGGATCCTTCCTACGAGCAGTACTTC
TRBD1	TRBV4-1	-	TRBJ1-1	CASSQVTGVGNTEAFF	TGCGCCAGCAGCCAAGTTACAGGGGTTGGGAACACTGAAGCTTTCTTT
TRBD1	TRBV13	-	TRBJ2-7	CASSLERGGLPYEQYF	TGTGCCAGCAGCTTAGAGAGAGGGGGCCTCCCCTACGAGCAGTACTTC
-	TRBV6-5	-	TRBJ2-2	CASSPTGVTGELFF	TGTGCCAGCAGCCCTACGGGGGTAACCGGGGAGCTGTTTTTT
-	TRBV5-4	once	TRBJ2-6	CASSLGQVRSGANVLTF	TGTGCCAGCAGCTTGGGACAGGTCCGCTCTGGGGCCAACGTCCTGACTTTC
TRBD2	TRBV9	-	TRBJ2-7	CASSGPSSGSDEQYF	TGTGCCAGCAGCGGACCCTCGAGCGGGAGCGACGAGCAGTACTTC
-	TRBV27	-	TRBJ2-1	CASSLRAGYEQFF	TGTGCCAGCAGTCTCAGGGCCGGGTATGAGCAGTTCTTC
-	TRBV19	-	TRBJ1-3	CASSALSGNTIYF	TGTGCCAGTAGTGCCCTCTCTGGAAACACCATATATTTT
TRBD1	TRBV5-1	-	TRBJ2-7	CASSLEAGTGINEQYF	TGCGCCAGCAGCTTGGAGGCCGGGACAGGGATCAACGAGCAGTACTTC
TRBD1	TRBV6-5	-	TRBJ1-1	CASSYSFRGPTEAFF	TGTGCCAGCAGTTACTCGTTTAGGGGGCCTACTGAAGCTTTCTTT
TRBD2	TRBV4-3	-	TRBJ2-2	CASSQWTSGTTGELFF	TGCGCCAGCAGCCAATGGACTAGCGGGACCACCGGGGAGCTGTTTTTT
-	TRBV29-1	once	TRBJ2-3	CSVVVDSATDTQYF	TGCAGCGTTGTGGTAGACTCGGCCACAGATACGCAGTATTTT
-	TRBV4-2	-	TRBJ1-4	CASSLPGEGSLEKLFF	TGTGCCAGCAGCCTCCCCGGGGAGGGGAGTTTGGAAAAACTGTTTTTT
-	TRBV6-5	-	TRBJ2-5	CASSFHSGPLSPQYF	TGTGCCAGCAGTTTCCATTCGGGACCCCTGTCCCCCCAGTACTTC
-	TRBV2	few	TRBJ2-7	CASSELYEQYF	TGTGCCAGCAGTGAACTCTACGAGCAGTACTTC
-	TRBV5-4	-	TRBJ2-7	CASSLGLSSYEQYF	TGTGCCAGCAGCTTGGGATTGAGCTCCTACGAGCAGTACTTC
-	TRBV9	-	TRBJ2-5	CASSVVGALQETQYF	TGTGCCAGCAGCGTAGTCGGAGCATTACAAGAGACCCAGTACTTC
TRBD1	TRBV30	-	TRBJ1-1	CAGPGTGGEAFF	TGTGCCGGCCCAGGGACAGGGGGCGAAGCTTTCTTT
TRBD1	TRBV6-5	-	TRBJ1-1	CASSYRGQAYTEAFF	TGTGCCAGCAGTTACAGGGGACAGGCGTACACTGAAGCTTTCTTT
TRBD1	TRBV5-1	-	TRBJ1-1	CASSLVTGGNTEAFF	TGCGCCAGCAGCTTAGTAACAGGGGGCAACACTGAAGCTTTCTTT
-	TRBV23-1	-	TRBJ1-2	CASSQSPPDYGYTF	TGCGCCAGCAGTCAATCCCCCCCGGACTATGGCTACACCTTC
TRBD2	TRBV19	-	TRBJ2-1	CASEGLAMGYNEQFF	TGTGCCAGTGAGGGACTAGCGATGGGATACAATGAGCAGTTCTTC